This T cell receptor beta chain appears in the sequencing data of a study of blood T cell repertoires in COVID-19. Turning to the study itself: Acute and convalescent COVID-19 specimens originated in the United States, Italy and Spain.

The authors' processing: Cell counts per sample came from amplifying reference gene primers. The data were produced by immunoSEQ multiplex PCR, yet TCRdb's version contains in-frame clones alone and is incomplete. The V and J calls and clone size are taken from that table; D and trimming were inferred from the DNA. This table holds approximately 200,000 clones, 70% to 90% found once. This receptor was taken from a woman between 25 and 40 years old who had been exposed to COVID-19. Sequencing was done on a sample of PBMCs or T cells enriched from blood (not recorded which).

In DNA, the CDR3 is TGTGCCAGCAGCTTTGGACAGCGAAACTATGGCTACACCTTC. Translating it yields CASSFGQRNYGYTF. This rearrangement joins TRBV7-9 to TRBJ1-2; tentative D call: TRBD1 (6 bases). This CDR3 has 14 residues. Trimming took off 3 bases at V and 2 bases at J, with 10 bases between the two ends. CDR1 and CDR2 (germline): SEHNR, FQNEAQ (reference sequence).